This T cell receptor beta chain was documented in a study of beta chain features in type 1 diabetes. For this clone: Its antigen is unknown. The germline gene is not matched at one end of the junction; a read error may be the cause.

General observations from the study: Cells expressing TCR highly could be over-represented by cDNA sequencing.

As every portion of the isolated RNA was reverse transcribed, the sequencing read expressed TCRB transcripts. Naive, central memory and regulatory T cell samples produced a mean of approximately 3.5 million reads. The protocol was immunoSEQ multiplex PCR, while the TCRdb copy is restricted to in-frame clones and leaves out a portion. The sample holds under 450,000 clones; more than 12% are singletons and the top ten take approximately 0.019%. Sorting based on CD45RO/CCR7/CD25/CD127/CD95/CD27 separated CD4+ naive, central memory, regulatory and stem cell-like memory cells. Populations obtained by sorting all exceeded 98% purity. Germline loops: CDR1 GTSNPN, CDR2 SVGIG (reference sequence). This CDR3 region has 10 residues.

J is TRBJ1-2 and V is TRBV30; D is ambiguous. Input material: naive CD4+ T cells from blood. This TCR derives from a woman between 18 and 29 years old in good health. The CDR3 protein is CAWSVLTPLF. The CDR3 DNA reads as TGTGCCTGGAGTGTTTTGACACCCCTATTC.